Detailed here is one T cell receptor (beta chain). No antigen is known for it. No much larger clone exists at a distance of one base, and base qualities are not known. Collaborating institutions collected whole blood in K2EDTA tubes following their own protocols. For TCRbeta analysis, collaborators shipped samples as frozen whole blood, isolated PBMCs, or DNA extracted from either of those sample types. Taken from cysteine to phenylalanine, the CDR3 has 16 residues. The sequence is cut down to CDR3 DNA, 48 bases in frame from base 1. CDR1 LGHDT and CDR2 YNNKEL were looked up in the germline V gene (reference sequence). The junction shows trimming of 5 bases on V and 2 bases on J, plus 19 bases between the germline ends. The data belong to a study of blood T cell repertoires in COVID-19 (dated by TCRdb to 2019 to 2021). General notes on the study: The collaborator samples originated in the United States, Italy and Spain and spanned the acute and convalescent phases of COVID-19. The repertoires were released in a freely available public database meant as a resource for research on the immune response to SARS-CoV-2. The prospective study material was composed of cDNA or gDNA derived from T cells, B-cell-depleted T cells, or PBMCs. A de-identified subject ID, COVID-19 status, age in years and sex were almost always included in the sample metadata. The samples were drawn from the first 160 participants of the ongoing ImmuneRACE study and from 1,200 or so subjects provided by 6 global collaborators. Where available, HLA class I and class II types were obtained from metadata supplied by the sample provider rather than from assay-based typing. The dataset comprised deeply sampled blood TCRbeta repertoires from subjects exposed to, actively infected with, or recovered from COVID-19. Broad study findings and their caveats: The amount of clinical and demographic metadata varied by source and participant and was provided uncurated.

The immunoSEQ Assay, a bias-controlled multiplex PCR, was used to amplify TCRbeta CDR3 regions from genomic DNA. Turning to the authors' computational methods: Within the assay, amplification of reference gene primers was used to estimate how many nucleated cells each sample contained. To quantify the absolute abundance of each unique TCRbeta CDR3 rearrangement, sequence reads were collapsed and filtered. For each sample, productive Simpson clonality was calculated by taking the square root of Simpson's diversity index across productive rearrangements. TCRdb's version of the immuneACCESS table is confined to in-frame rearrangements and falls short of the full clone set. An unresolved V gene accounts for under half of the shortfall where checked; the remainder is of unknown origin. V and J calls plus clone size are reproduced from that table; the DNA served to infer D and trimming. The sample yields some 42,000 clones; about 89% were counted once. 0.3% to 0.45% of the sample is in the top ten clones.

Sequenced: peripheral blood. The sequence is built from TRBV3-1 (or the pseudogene TRBV3-2) and TRBJ2-7; confidence is insufficient to name the D gene. The TCR sequence derives from a human donor in a cohort sampled during active COVID-19. The sequence in DNA is TGTGCCAGCAGCGACACCTCCCAGTCCCAAGCCTACGAGCAGTACTTC. Translation gives CASSDTSQSQAYEQYF.